This T cell receptor (beta chain) was recovered during a study of cytomegalovirus exposure and HLA in healthy donors. Overall study context: The roughly 120 validation repertoires matched the approximately 700 first-cohort repertoires in platform, a later analysis reported.

Study-wide findings and caveats: As confirmed in vitro, a few CMV-associated chains were specific for CMV antigens. The study found most TCR sequences rare, yet found some public TCRs in many donors.

About this clone itself: Its specificity is not known.

Profiling relied on immunoSEQ multiplex PCR, and the TCRdb table lists in-frame clones only, not all of them. The data hold fewer than 250,000 clones, with just under 90% observed a single time. Trimming removed 2 bases at V and 1 base at J, with 8 bases between. Germline loops: CDR1 MDHEN, CDR2 SYDVKM. This CDR3 comprises 14 residues. The chain couples TRBV28 to TRBJ1-1; D unresolved. This TCR was sampled from a man between 18 and 35 years old in good health and CMV-seronegative. Material for sequencing was PBMCs. The CDR3 reads CASSLGRRNTEAFF. The DNA for the CDR3 is TGTGCCAGCAGTTTAGGCAGAAGGAACACTGAAGCTTTCTTT.